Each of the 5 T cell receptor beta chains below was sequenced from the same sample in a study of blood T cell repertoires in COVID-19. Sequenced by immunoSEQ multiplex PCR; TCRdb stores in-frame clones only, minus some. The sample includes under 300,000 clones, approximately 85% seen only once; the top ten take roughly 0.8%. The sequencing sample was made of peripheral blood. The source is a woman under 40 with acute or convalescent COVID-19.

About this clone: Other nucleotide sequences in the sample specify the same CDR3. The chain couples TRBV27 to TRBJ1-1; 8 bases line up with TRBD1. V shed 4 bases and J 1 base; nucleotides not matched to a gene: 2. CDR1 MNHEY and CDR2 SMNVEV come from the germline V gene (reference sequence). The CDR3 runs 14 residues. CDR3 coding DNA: TGTGCCAGCAGTTCCGGACAGGGGAACACTGAAGCTTTCTTT. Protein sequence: CASSSGQGNTEAFF.

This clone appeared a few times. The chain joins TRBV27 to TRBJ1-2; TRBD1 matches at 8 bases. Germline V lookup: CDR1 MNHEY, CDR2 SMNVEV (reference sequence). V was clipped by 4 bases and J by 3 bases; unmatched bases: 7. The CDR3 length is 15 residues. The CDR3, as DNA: TGTGCCAGCAGTTCCCTGACAGGGGAGTACTATGGCTACACCTTC. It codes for CASSSLTGEYYGYTF.

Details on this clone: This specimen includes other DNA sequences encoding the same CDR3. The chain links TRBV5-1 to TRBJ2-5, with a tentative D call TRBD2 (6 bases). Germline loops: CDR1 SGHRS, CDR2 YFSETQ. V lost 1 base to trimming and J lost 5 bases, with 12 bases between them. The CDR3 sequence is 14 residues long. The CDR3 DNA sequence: TGCGCCAGCAGCTTGCGGGGGATCCGGGAGACCCAGTACTTC. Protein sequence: CASSLRGIRETQYF.

The CDR3 reads CAWSDSFNGELFF. The CDR3 DNA reads TGTGCCTGGAGTGACAGCTTTAACGGGGAGCTGTTTTTT. The gene calls are TRBV30 and TRBJ2-2; D is unresolved. Trimming took off 1 base at V and 7 bases at J, with 10 bases between the two ends. The CDR3 spans 13 residues. The V gene's germline CDR1 is GTSNPN and CDR2 SVGIG (reference sequence).

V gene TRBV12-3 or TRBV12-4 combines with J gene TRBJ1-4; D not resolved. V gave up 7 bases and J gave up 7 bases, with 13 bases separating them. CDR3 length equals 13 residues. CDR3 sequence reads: CASIPGAGEKLFF. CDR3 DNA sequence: TGTGCCAGCATACCGGGAGCAGGTGAAAAACTGTTTTTT.